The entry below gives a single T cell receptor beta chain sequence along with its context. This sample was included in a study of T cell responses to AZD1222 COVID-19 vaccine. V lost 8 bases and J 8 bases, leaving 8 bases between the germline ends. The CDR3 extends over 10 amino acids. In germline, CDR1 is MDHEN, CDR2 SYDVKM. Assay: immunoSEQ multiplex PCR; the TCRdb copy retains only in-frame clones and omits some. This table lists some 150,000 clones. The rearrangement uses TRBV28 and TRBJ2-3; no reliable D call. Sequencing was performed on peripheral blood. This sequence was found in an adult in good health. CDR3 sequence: CASYTATQYF. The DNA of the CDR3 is TGTGCCAGCTACACGGCTACGCAGTATTTT.